The table lists the clone carrying this T cell receptor beta chain with many counts. Its specificity is not known. The data are from a study of T cells in Graves' hyperthyroidism and ophthalmopathy. General study findings and limits: Ophthalmopathy got predicted by the model a median about 6.7 months before its onset.

Diagnostic assessment was based on clinical symptoms, serum thyroxine and TRAb, thyroid ultrasound and orbital computed tomography. Using RNA transcripts as the source, TCR beta CDR3 regions were amplified. RT-PCR in the first round (using the HTBI primer set) targeted the TCR CDR3. TCRdb recomputed calls from the multiplex PCR reads with MiXCR, one row per CDR3 protein. The sample has fewer than 350,000 distinct CDR3 sequences, roughly 15% seen once. The CDR3 contains 14 residues. V lost 6 bases and J lost 8; bases outside the gene matches: 3. Germline CDR1 SNHLY, CDR2 FYNNEI. V is TRBV2 and J is TRBJ1-6, with 11 bases aligning to TRBD1. Sequences were obtained from blood. The receptor was isolated from a woman in her thirties or forties with Graves' hyperthyroidism. In DNA, the CDR3 is TGTGCCAGCAGGGACAGGGGGCAGGATTCACCCCTCCACTTT. It translates to CASRDRGQDSPLHF.